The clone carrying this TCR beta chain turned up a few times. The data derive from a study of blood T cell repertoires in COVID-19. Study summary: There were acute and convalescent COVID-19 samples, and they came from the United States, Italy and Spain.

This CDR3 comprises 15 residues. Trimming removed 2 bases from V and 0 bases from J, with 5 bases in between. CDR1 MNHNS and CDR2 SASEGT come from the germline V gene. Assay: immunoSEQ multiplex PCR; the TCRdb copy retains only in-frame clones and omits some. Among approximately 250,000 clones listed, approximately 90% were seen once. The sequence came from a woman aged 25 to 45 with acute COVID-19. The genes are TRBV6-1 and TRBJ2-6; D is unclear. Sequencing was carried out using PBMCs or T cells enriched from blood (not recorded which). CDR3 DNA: TGTGCCAGCAGTGAATCGGTCTCTGGGGCCAACGTCCTGACTTTC. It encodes CASSESVSGANVLTF.